Reported below is one T cell receptor (beta chain). This clonotype has just a few counts. Its antigen remains unidentified. No base quality information exists; no much larger clone differs at one position. The sample is drawn from a study of T cells in Graves' hyperthyroidism and ophthalmopathy (dated 2019 in TCRdb). General notes on the study: Peripheral blood samples were taken at the time of initial diagnosis, prior to any treatment. To identify distinguishing TCR V-J signatures, a discovery cohort of some 99 patients was used, comprising roughly 45 with Graves' ophthalmopathy and 57 with stable Graves' hyperthyroidism. Prospective prediction of ophthalmopathy was tested in an independent validation cohort of 18 to 20 hyperthyroidism patients and 15 to 17 patients who later progressed to ophthalmopathy. The 100 discovery patients were randomly divided into training and test sets at a 7:3 ratio. The study also compared thyroid tissue and blood T-cell repertoires from a handful of Graves' hyperthyroidism patients. After blood sampling, hyperthyroidism patients were treated with methimazole at a starting dose of 30 mg daily, and ophthalmopathy patients were treated with high-dose intravenous methylprednisolone. TCR Vbeta CDR3 sequencing of 130 to 150 peripheral blood samples (over 40 ophthalmopathy, around 80 hyperthyroidism and some 17 progressor patients) is reported in the paper. On the study overall, not on this receptor specifically: In cross-validation, a model built on a 13 V-J signature told ophthalmopathy apart from stable hyperthyroidism with 85% to 90% sensitivity and around 83% specificity, and in testing the same model reached 80%/75%. Sample size was not statistically predetermined, and blinding of investigators to group allocation was not performed. Most expanded thyroid clonotypes (frequency above 0.001) were also detected in blood, a finding suggesting that blood repertoires may reflect thyroid immune responses. In validation, progression to ophthalmopathy was predicted by the model with roughly 69% sensitivity and roughly 72% specificity, a median of approximately 6.5 months before onset.

Stable Graves' hyperthyroidism was defined as no progression to ophthalmopathy during 18 months of follow-up. Hyperthyroidism patients were newly diagnosed, with disease duration under 2 months, and aged 18 to 65 years. Any patient with an uncontrolled infection, another autoimmune disease, pregnancy or lactation was excluded. Diagnoses relied on clinical symptoms, serum thyroxine and TRAb, thyroid ultrasound and orbital computed tomography. Ficoll-Paque density gradient centrifugation was used to isolate PBMCs from around 10 ml of fresh peripheral blood. Total RNA was extracted with Trizol reagent, and quality was checked on an Agilent 2100 Bioanalyzer. The TCR beta CDR3 regions were amplified from RNA transcripts. A first-round RT-PCR of the TCR CDR3 used the HTBI primer set with the Qiagen OneStep RT-PCR kit. A second multiplex PCR round built the libraries, followed by size selection and purification. The libraries were sequenced on an Illumina HiSeq2000 using paired-end 100 bp reads. Concerning the study's data processing: SOAPnuke was used to process the raw data, throwing out any read that contained adapters or uncalled bases, had a mean Phred below 15, or lacked an exact constant-primer or identifier match. COPE v1.2.5 was used to merge high-quality paired reads, and clonotypes were defined as unique nucleotide sequences. MiTCR v1.1 was used to align the clonotypes against IMGT TRBV, TRBD and TRBJ reference segments. Only V-J combinations with frequency above 0.0001, covering 99% to 99.2% of repertoires, were analysed. A TCS score was defined as the ratio of F50 (clonal expansion) to E x V (chaos), with BLOSUM62-based TCRdist applied between CDR3 peptides within each V-J. Welch's t-statistics and random forest reduced 500 to 550 V-J features to 10 to 15, which were used in a naive Bayes classifier (R e1071). The similarity between thyroid and blood repertoires was quantified using the Morisita-Horn index. TCRdb itself trimmed the public reads at Q25 with fastp, ran MiXCR and retained productive beta chains. One record per CDR3 amino acid sequence lists the most common genes and DNA. Here the V and J calls rest on TCRdb's processing, not on the authors' analysis. The sample table holds hundreds of thousands of distinct CDR3 sequences, of which over 35% were seen once. The ten biggest clones cover 7.5% to 9.5% of the sample.

V loses 8 bases of germline sequence and J loses 3 bases, and the interval between the two ends is 17 bases. Reading from cysteine to phenylalanine, the CDR3 counts 15 amino acids. Only the CDR3 DNA is retained, 45 bases long and in frame from the first base. CDR1 and CDR2 (LNHDA, SQIVND) derive from the germline V gene (reference sequence). This receptor was identified in a young man with Graves' hyperthyroidism. The chain was built from TRBV19 and TRBJ1-5; 5 matching bases give a weak D call of TRBD1. Sample: blood. The CDR3 loop reads CASFDGTDFNQPQHF. The sequenced DNA is TGTGCCAGTTTCGATGGGACGGACTTCAATCAGCCCCAGCATTTT.